The 10 T cell receptor beta chains below were found in one sample sequenced in a study of T cells in Graves' hyperthyroidism and ophthalmopathy. The TCR beta CDR3 regions underwent amplification using RNA transcripts as the source. A set of HTBI primers served as the primers for a first-round RT-PCR of the TCR CDR3. A single record per CDR3 protein comes from TCRdb applying MiXCR to the multiplex PCR reads. Among 350,000 to 450,000 distinct CDR3 sequences listed, roughly 14% were seen once. The sequenced sample was blood. These receptors were taken from a woman aged 55-70 years with Graves' hyperthyroidism.

This clonotype was observed a few times. The chain couples TRBV27 to TRBJ2-1; D unresolved. The CDR3 runs 17 residues. Trimming removed 2 bases from V and 0 bases from J, with 14 bases in between. Germline values: CDR1 MNHEY, CDR2 SMNVEV (reference sequence). The CDR3 bases are TGTGCCAGCAGTTTAGGGCAGCCTCTCCGCTCCTACAATGAGCAGTTCTTC. Its translation is CASSLGQPLRSYNEQFF.

This clonotype has just a few counts. CDR3 region: CASSLDSGLNTGELFF. The CDR3 DNA follows: TGTGCCAGCAGCTTAGATAGCGGGCTTAACACCGGGGAGCTGTTTTTT. This chain joins TRBV7-2 and TRBJ2-2, with 7 bases lining up with TRBD2. This CDR3 is built from 16 residues. The trim removed 1 base at V and 2 bases at J, leaving 4 bases unmatched. Germline-derived CDR1 and CDR2 are SGHTA and FQGNSA. Combining the CDR3 with reference TRBV7-2 and TRBJ2-2 gives the whole variable domain GAGVSQSPSNKVTEKGKDVELRCDPISGHTALYWYRQSLGQGLEFLIYFQGNSAPDKSGLPSDRFSAERTGGSVSTLTIQRTQQEDSAVYLCASSLDSGLNTGELFFGEGSRLTVL.

Of note for this clonotype: Germline is not matched at one junction end, which may reflect a read error. The CDR3, as DNA: TGTACCAGCAGCTCGGGGGCATGGGGGTCAAGCTCCTACGAGCAGTACTTC. Its protein is CTSSSGAWGSSSYEQYF. The chain carries TRBV11-2 and TRBJ2-7; possibly TRBD1 or TRBD2 for D (6 bases each). Germline assignment: CDR1 SGHAT and CDR2 FQNNGV. This CDR3 is built from 17 residues.

This clonotype was counted at least ten times. The rearrangement joins TRBV11-2 to TRBJ1-2, with D perhaps matching TRBD1 (5 bases). CDR1 and CDR2 (germline): SGHAT, FQNNGV. V lost 3 bases to trimming and J lost 4 bases, with 12 bases between them. CDR3 length: 14 amino acids. CDR3 in DNA: TGTGCCAGCAGCTTCGACGGGACGGCCTATGGCTACACCTTC. This sequence encodes CASSFDGTAYGYTF.

This clonotype was observed a handful of times. This likely stems from a read error, as it lies one base from a far larger clone. This rearrangement joins TRBV12-3 or TRBV12-4 to TRBJ2-2, with no clear D. This CDR3 is built from 11 residues. CDR3 DNA sequence: TGTGCCAGCCGGCGAACCGAGGAGCTGTTTTTT. Its translation is CASRRTEELFF.

This clonotype was seen more than once but under ten times. This rearrangement joins TRBV27 to TRBJ2-1, with D tentatively TRBD2 (6 bases). Trimming removed 5 bases at V and 15 bases at J, with 14 bases between. The CDR3 is 11 residues long. Germline lookup yields CDR1 MNHEY and CDR2 SMNVEV (reference sequence). Here the CDR3 reads CASSRRGLLFF. The CDR3 bases are TGTGCCAGCAGTCGTCGGGGACTTTTGTTCTTC.

This clonotype was found many times. The chain couples TRBV12-3 or TRBV12-4 to TRBJ2-5; D may be TRBD1 or TRBD2 (5 bases each). The V end lost 0 bases, the J end lost 5 bases, and 16 bases lay between the germline ends. This CDR3 is 16 amino acids long. The CDR3 DNA is TGTGCCAGCAGTTTAGCGCGGGCCGATAAGGGGGAGACCCAGTACTTC. It specifies CASSLARADKGETQYF.

The chain couples TRBV29-1 to TRBJ2-1, with 7 bases that match TRBD1. This CDR3 contains 14 residues. J lost 9 bases, V lost 4 bases, and 12 bases had no gene match. Germline CDR1 is SQVTM and CDR2 is ANQGSEA. The CDR3 loop reads CSVAYTGDEGEQFF. CDR3 nucleotide sequence: TGCAGCGTTGCATACACAGGGGATGAGGGTGAGCAGTTCTTC.

This clonotype was picked up many times. J is TRBJ2-3 and V is TRBV29-1; D may be TRBD1 (6 bases). Germline values: CDR1 SQVTM, CDR2 ANQGSEA. The CDR3 totals 15 residues. With 6 bases removed from V and 0 bases from J, the gap between germline ends came to 16 bases. Written as DNA, the CDR3 is TGCAGCGTGAACCGCTACAGGGCTAGCACAGATACGCAGTATTTT. Translated: CSVNRYRASTDTQYF.

The J gene is TRBJ2-2, the V gene TRBV18, with 11 bases fitting TRBD2. The junction had 7 bases not matched to a gene; V was cut back by 4 bases and J by 0 bases. Germline CDR1 KGHSH, CDR2 LQKENI. CDR3 length: 18 amino acids. CDR3: CASSLRTSGPANTGELFF. In DNA, the CDR3 is TGTGCCAGCTCACTACGGACTAGCGGGCCTGCGAACACCGGGGAGCTGTTTTTT.